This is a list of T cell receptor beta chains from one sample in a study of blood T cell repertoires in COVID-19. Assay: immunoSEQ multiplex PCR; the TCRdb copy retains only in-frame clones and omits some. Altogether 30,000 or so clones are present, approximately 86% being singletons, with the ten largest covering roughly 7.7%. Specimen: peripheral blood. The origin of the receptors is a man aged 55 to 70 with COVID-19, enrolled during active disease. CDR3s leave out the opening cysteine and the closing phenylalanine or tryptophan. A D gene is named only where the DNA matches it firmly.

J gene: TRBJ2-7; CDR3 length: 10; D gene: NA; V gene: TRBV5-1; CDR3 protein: ASSPDTYEQY
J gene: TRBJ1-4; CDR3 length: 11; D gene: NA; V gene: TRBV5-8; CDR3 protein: ASSYVNEGKLF
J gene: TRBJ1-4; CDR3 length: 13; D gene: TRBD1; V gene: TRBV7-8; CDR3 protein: ASSLQSGTVEKLF
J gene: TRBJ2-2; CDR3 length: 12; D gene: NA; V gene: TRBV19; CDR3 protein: ASSPEGSYGELF
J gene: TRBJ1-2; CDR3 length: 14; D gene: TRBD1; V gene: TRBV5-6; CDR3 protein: ASSYPRDRVSGGYT
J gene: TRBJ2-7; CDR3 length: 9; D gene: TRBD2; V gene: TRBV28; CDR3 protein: ASGGSYEQY
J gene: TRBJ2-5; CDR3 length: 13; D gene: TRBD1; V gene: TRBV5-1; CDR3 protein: ASSPSLSGGETQY
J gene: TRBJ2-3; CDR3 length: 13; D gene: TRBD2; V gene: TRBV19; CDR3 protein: ASSGTSGRSDTQY
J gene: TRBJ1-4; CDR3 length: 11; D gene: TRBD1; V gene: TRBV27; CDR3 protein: ASSQGAHEKLF
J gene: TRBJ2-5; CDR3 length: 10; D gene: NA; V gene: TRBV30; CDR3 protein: AWTPSRGTQY
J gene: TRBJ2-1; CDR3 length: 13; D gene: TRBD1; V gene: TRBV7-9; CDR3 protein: ASSLAGQGANEQF
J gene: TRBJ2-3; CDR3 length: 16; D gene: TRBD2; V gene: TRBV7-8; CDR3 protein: ASSSSSGRRERTDTQY
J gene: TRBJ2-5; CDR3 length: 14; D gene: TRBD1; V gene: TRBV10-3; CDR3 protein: AIRPGTGAQRETQY
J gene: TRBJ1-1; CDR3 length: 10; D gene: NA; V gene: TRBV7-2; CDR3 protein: ASSPGGPEAF
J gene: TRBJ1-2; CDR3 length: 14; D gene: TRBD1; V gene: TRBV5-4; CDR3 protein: ASSRPLDRGRDGYT
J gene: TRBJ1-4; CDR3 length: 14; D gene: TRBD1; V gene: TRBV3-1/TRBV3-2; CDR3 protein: ARTLWTGGAREKLF
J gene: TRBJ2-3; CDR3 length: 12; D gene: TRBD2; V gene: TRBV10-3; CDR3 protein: ANHLAGVGDTQY